One and the same sample provided the 9 T cell receptor beta chains below, sequenced in a study of blood T cell repertoires in COVID-19. The repertoire was sequenced with immunoSEQ multiplex PCR; TCRdb's copy has only in-frame clones and lacks some. The data hold about 190,000 clones, with about 85% observed a single time. Sample: peripheral blood. These receptor sequences come from a man in his 70s with active or convalescent COVID-19.

The chain has TRBV6-5 and TRBJ1-1, with TRBD1 matching 7 bases. With V trimmed by 6 bases and J by 4 bases, 11 bases remained unmatched. The CDR3 loop spans 15 amino acids. CDR1 is MNHEY, CDR2 SVGAGI, per germline. The CDR3 region has the DNA TGTGCCAGCAGGGGGACAGTAGGGGTGGTCACTGAAGCTTTCTTT. Translated: CASRGTVGVVTEAFF.

V is TRBV27 and J is TRBJ2-1; D not resolved. The germline V gene has CDR1 MNHEY and CDR2 SMNVEV (reference sequence). CDR3 size: 13 residues. The V end was cut by 0 bases, the J end by 9 bases, with 9 bases between. The CDR3 DNA reads as TGTGCCAGCAGTTTATCGACTCTGGGTGAGCAGTTCTTC. This translates into CASSLSTLGEQFF.

In DNA, the CDR3 is TGTGCCAGCAGCGTAGTGGAGGGGGCCAACTATGGCTACACCTTC. Translation gives CASSVVEGANYGYTF. The chain couples TRBV9 to TRBJ1-2, with TRBD1 matching over 7 bases. Germline CDR1 SGDLS, CDR2 YYNGEE. V lost 0 bases to trimming and J lost 2 bases; unmatched junction nucleotides: 4. The CDR3 length is 15 residues.

CDR3: CASSSVFWDRESNEQYF. The CDR3 DNA reads TGTGCCAGCTCCTCAGTGTTCTGGGACAGGGAAAGTAACGAGCAGTACTTC. The chain carries TRBV7-8 and TRBJ2-7; 9 bases agree with TRBD1. The CDR3 contains 17 residues. Germline loops: CDR1 SGHVS, CDR2 FQNEAQ. J gave up 5 bases and V 8 bases, and 19 bases lay outside the gene matches.

The table lists this clone with a few counts. The genes are TRBV2 and TRBJ1-1, with a possible D match to TRBD1 (6 bases). There are 15 residues in the CDR3. V shed 6 bases and J shed 5 bases, with 19 bases lying between them. Germline assignment: CDR1 SNHLY and CDR2 FYNNEI. The DNA of the CDR3 is TGTGCCAGCAGGACAATAAACAGGGTCGGGACTGAAGCTTTCTTT. This sequence encodes CASRTINRVGTEAFF.

This clone was detected only once. The genes are TRBV7-2 and TRBJ2-1, with 8 bases aligning to TRBD2. CDR3 length equals 15 residues. The ends lost 5 bases at V and 3 bases at J; junction bases unmatched: 6. Germline V gene data show CDR1 as SGHTA and CDR2 as FQGNSA. CDR3 residues: CASSGPGGYYNEQFF. The CDR3 DNA reads TGTGCCAGCAGCGGGCCGGGGGGGTACTACAATGAGCAGTTCTTC.

The chain joins TRBV28 to TRBJ2-1; 8 positions agree with TRBD1. Germline V lookup: CDR1 MDHEN, CDR2 SYDVKM. J lost 6 bases, V lost 0 bases, and 10 bases had no gene match. CDR3 length: 17 amino acids. The CDR3 DNA reads TGTGCCAGCAGTTTATGGGGGCGAGGACAGGGAGGCAATGAGCAGTTCTTC. This encodes CASSLWGRGQGGNEQFF.

This clone showed up just once. The V and J genes are TRBV11-2 and TRBJ2-7; D might be TRBD1 (6 bases). Germline V gene sequence: CDR1 SGHAT, CDR2 FQNNGV. This CDR3 contains 13 residues. Trimming stripped 3 bases from V and 4 bases from J, with 10 bases between. CDR3 bases: TGTGCCAGCAGCTTCGGGACAATGTACGAGCAGTACTTC. Residues: CASSFGTMYEQYF.

This clone was seen a handful of times. Mismatch with germline at one junction end may stem from a read error. V and J are TRBV28 and TRBJ2-7; 7 nucleotides align to TRBD1. Germline V CDR1 and CDR2: MDHEN, SYDVKM. The CDR3 spans 12 residues. The CDR3: CASRRPDRVRDF. The CDR3 DNA is TGTGCCAGCAGGCGACCCGACAGGGTTAGGGACTTC. The full variable domain, in which reference TRBV28 and TRBJ2-7 provide the parts outside the CDR3, is DVKVTQSSRYLVKRTGEKVFLECVQDMDHENMFWYRQDPGLGLRLIYFSYDVKMKEKGDIPEGYSVSREKKERFSLILESASTNQTSMYLCASRRPDRVRDFGPGTRLTVT.